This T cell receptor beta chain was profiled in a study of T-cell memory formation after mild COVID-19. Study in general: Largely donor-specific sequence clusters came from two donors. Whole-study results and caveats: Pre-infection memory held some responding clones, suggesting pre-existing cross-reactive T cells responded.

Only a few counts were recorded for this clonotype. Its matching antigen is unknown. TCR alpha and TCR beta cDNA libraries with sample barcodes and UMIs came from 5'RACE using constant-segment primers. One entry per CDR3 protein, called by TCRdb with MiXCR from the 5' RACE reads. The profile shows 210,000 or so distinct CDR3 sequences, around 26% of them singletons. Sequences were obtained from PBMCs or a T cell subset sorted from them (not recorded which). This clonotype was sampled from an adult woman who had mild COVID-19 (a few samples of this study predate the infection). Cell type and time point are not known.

The CDR3 reads CASSLVAGADEQYF. CDR3 bases: TGTGCCAGCAGCTTAGTGGCGGGAGCGGACGAGCAGTACTTC. The chain joins TRBV7-9 to TRBJ2-7; 7 positions match TRBD2. The CDR3 is 14 amino acids. With 1 base clipped from V and 5 bases from J, the junction kept 5 bases outside the gene matches. CDR1 SEHNR and CDR2 FQNEAQ come from the germline V gene (reference sequence).